Below are 9 T cell receptor beta chains sequenced from a single sample in a study of regulatory T cells in long-lasting Graves disease. Relying on iRepertoire HTBI primers and Arm-PCR of CDR3 regions, the team built TCR beta libraries. TCRdb called the multiplex PCR reads again in MiXCR, with one record for every CDR3 protein. This sample has 350,000 to 450,000 distinct CDR3 sequences, with under 15% found just once. The time point was: newly diagnosed GD, antithyroid drugs for less than 3 months. RNA extracted from PBMCs served as the sequencing template. The sample also formed part of further work on T cells in Graves' hyperthyroidism and ophthalmopathy.

The sample in question was peripheral blood mononuclear cells (PBMCs), obtained at new diagnosis, from a patient treated with antithyroid drugs. The origin of the receptors is a woman in her thirties with Graves disease.

This clonotype occurred many times. The rearrangement joins TRBV3-1 to TRBJ2-7, with a weak D call TRBD2 (6 bases). The CDR3 extends over 15 amino acids. The V end was cut by 3 bases, the J end by 2 bases, with 14 bases between. Per the germline V gene, CDR1 is LGHDT and CDR2 is YNNKEL (reference sequence). The CDR3 DNA sequence: TGTGCCAGCAGCCAGGCGGGAACCCCCCCCTACGAGCAGTACTTC. Translated: CASSQAGTPPYEQYF.

This clonotype was detected only a few times. V gene TRBV6-1 combines with J gene TRBJ1-3; D possibly corresponds to TRBD1 (5 bases). V gave up 8 bases and J gave up 0 bases, with 14 bases separating them. Germline-derived CDR1 and CDR2 are MNHNS and SASEGT. CDR3 length: 15 residues. The CDR3: CASGGTDNSGNTIYF. Here the CDR3 DNA reads TGTGCCAGCGGTGGGACCGATAACTCTGGAAACACCATATATTTT.

As regards this clonotype: This may stem from a read error, because a much larger clone lies one nucleotide away. This chain links TRBV12-5 with TRBJ2-3, with no clear D. The assigned J gene may be wrong: the sequence end matches TRBJ2-7 better. Germline CDR1 is LGHNT and CDR2 is FRNRAP. The CDR3 consists of 17 residues. CDR3 sequence: CASGLVSVLLPSYEQYF. The DNA for the CDR3 is TGTGCTAGTGGTTTGGTATCGGTTCTACTACCCTCCTACGAGCAGTACTTC.

The CDR3 coding sequence is TGCAGCGTTGGAGAGGGTAGCTATGGCTACACCTTC. It encodes CSVGEGSYGYTF. V gene TRBV29-1 combines with J gene TRBJ1-2; D not certain. This CDR3 is 12 amino acids long. V shed 4 bases and J shed 4 bases, with 10 bases lying between them. Germline V gene lookup returns CDR1 SQVTM and CDR2 ANQGSEA.

The chain carries TRBV11-3 and TRBJ2-1, with TRBD2 matching over 7 bases. Looked up from germline, CDR1 is SGHNT and CDR2 is YENEEA. The CDR3 consists of 16 residues. V dropped 3 bases and J dropped 0; count of bases not matched to a gene: 5. CDR3 coding DNA: TGTGCCAGCAGCTTCAGCGGGACCCGCTCCTACAATGAGCAGTTCTTC. Amino acids: CASSFSGTRSYNEQFF.

This clonotype was counted ten times or more. The chain is built from TRBV11-2 and TRBJ2-2; unclear D gene. The germline V and J ends were trimmed by 6 bases and 2 bases, with 13 bases remaining between them. Germline CDR1 SGHAT, CDR2 FQNNGV. CDR3 size: 15 residues. The DNA of the CDR3 is TGTGCCAGCAGTTCACCCGCTAGTAACACCGGGGAGCTGTTTTTT. It is translated as CASSSPASNTGELFF.

Here the CDR3 reads CASSSAGAAGNTIYF. DNA of the CDR3: TGTGCCAGCAGCTCGGCGGGGGCAGCTGGAAACACCATATATTTT. The V call is TRBV7-9, the J call TRBJ1-3; D possibly corresponds to TRBD1 (6 bases). This CDR3 is built from 15 residues. The V and J ends lost 4 bases and 2 bases respectively, with 12 bases between them. Germline V gene sequence: CDR1 SEHNR, CDR2 FQNEAQ (reference sequence).

This clonotype has at least ten counts. The rearrangement joins TRBV20-1 to TRBJ2-5, with TRBD2 matching over 14 bases. The germline gives CDR1 DFQATT, CDR2 SNEGSKA (reference sequence). CDR3 size: 16 residues. The CDR3 loop reads CITSSGLAGVQETQYF. Here the CDR3 DNA reads TGCATCACCTCCTCGGGACTAGCGGGGGTCCAAGAGACCCAGTACTTC.

The V gene is TRBV27, the J gene TRBJ2-3, with D uncertain. Germline assignment: CDR1 MNHEY and CDR2 SMNVEV (reference sequence). Trimming took off 8 bases at V and 5 bases at J, with 11 bases between the two ends. The CDR3 runs to 12 residues. CDR3 DNA sequence: TGTGCCAGCCACCGGCTGGGAGATACGCAGTATTTT. This translates into CASHRLGDTQYF.